This TCR beta chain was sequenced in a study of CD8 T cells in Susac syndrome. Healthy donors matched for age and sex were used as controls. When the RNA was reverse transcribed, random hexamers were used with an input of roughly 0.5 to 1 ug. TCRdb reprocessed the immunoSEQ multiplex PCR reads with MiXCR, giving one entry per CDR3 protein. Seen here are about 20,000 distinct CDR3 sequences, 93% observed once, and the top ten hold less than 0.3%. CDR3 size: 14 residues. Trimming removed 3 bases at V and 2 bases at J, with 11 bases between. Germline V gene data show CDR1 as SGHAT and CDR2 as FQNNGV. This chain links TRBV11-2 with TRBJ2-7; D remains ambiguous. This TCR came from a human donor in good health. The sequencing sample was made of CD8+ T cells from PBMCs. CDR3 nucleotide sequence: TGTGCCAGCAGCTTCCCGAGCAAGCCCTACGAGCAGTACTTC. Translation: CASSFPSKPYEQYF.